Below, 19 T cell receptor beta chains from the same sample are listed, as sequenced in a study of human T cells and chemical hapten exposure. TCRdb re-called the RACE reads through MiXCR, storing one row per CDR3 protein. Counted here are 80,000 to 95,000 distinct CDR3 sequences, approximately 11% occurring once; the ten biggest clones make up roughly 2%. Described time point: patch test 2, 6 weeks after DPC sensitization. Treatment noted: therapeutic diphenylcyclopropenone sensitization with weekly scalp DPC. The sample was whole blood, taken in connection with sensitization to the hapten diphenylcyclopropenone (DPC). The receptors derive from a man aged 35-49 years with alopecia areata. Some clones in this sample may be carry-over from other donors' samples.

The rearrangement joins TRBV3-1 to TRBJ2-6; possible D gene TRBD1, 5 bases. CDR3 length equals 16 residues. Trimming took off 3 bases at V and 0 bases at J, with 9 bases between the two ends. Looked up from germline, CDR1 is LGHDT and CDR2 is YNNKEL (reference sequence). CDR3 sequence reads: CASSHSTGSGANVLTF. As DNA, the CDR3 is TGTGCCAGCAGCCACTCCACAGGCTCTGGGGCCAACGTCCTGACTTTC.

The chain joins TRBV10-2 to TRBJ2-3; the D gene is possibly TRBD1 (6 bases). Per germline, CDR1 WSHSY and CDR2 SAAADI. Deletions cut 6 bases from V and 0 bases from J, with 13 bases between. This CDR3 spans 15 amino acids. The DNA for the CDR3 is TGCGCCAGCAGGCCCGGGACATCGAGCACAGATACGCAGTATTTT. Translated: CASRPGTSSTDTQYF.

The V gene is TRBV7-2, the J gene TRBJ1-3; D gene unclear. The germline V and J ends were trimmed by 5 bases and 8 bases, with 10 bases remaining between them. CDR3 size: 12 residues. The germline CDR1 and CDR2 sequences are SGHTA and FQGNSA. The CDR3 loop is CASSPRVDTIYF. The CDR3 DNA reads as TGTGCCAGCAGCCCCAGAGTGGACACCATATATTTT.

To note about this clonotype: A read error may account for a junction end that differs from germline. This sequence joins TRBV6-6 and TRBJ1-3, with D hard to call. The CDR3 covers 16 residues. Germline lookup yields CDR1 MNHNY and CDR2 SVGAGI (reference sequence). The CDR3 loop is CDSSYPDPGPGNTIYF. CDR3 DNA: TGTGACAGCAGTTACCCCGACCCTGGACCTGGAAACACCATATATTTT.

As to this clonotype: At one end the junction does not follow the germline gene, possibly because of a read error. The chain links TRBV30 to TRBJ2-1; the D is unclear. The germline V gene has CDR1 GTSNPN and CDR2 SVGIG (reference sequence). This CDR3 has 14 amino acids. The CDR3 here is CAWSDVLVYNQQFF. CDR3 bases: TGTGCCTGGAGTGACGTGCTAGTGTACAATCAGCAGTTCTTC.

This clonotype has more than one count but fewer than ten. The chain carries TRBV7-9 and TRBJ1-1; 7 bases agree with TRBD1. Losses at the gene ends were 1 base for V and 5 bases for J; bases not matched to a gene: 4. The germline CDR1 and CDR2 sequences are SEHNR and FQNEAQ (reference sequence). CDR3 length equals 14 residues. As DNA, the CDR3 is TGTGCCAGCAGCTTAGAGGGGGCGCGGACTGAAGCTTTCTTT. Translated, it gives CASSLEGARTEAFF.

This clonotype showed up many times. The gene calls are TRBV12-3 or TRBV12-4 and TRBJ1-1; 8 nucleotides line up with TRBD1. V shed 5 bases, J shed 6 bases, and the junction held 8 bases outside the gene matches. The CDR3 has 14 amino acids. The CDR3 bases are TGTGCCAGCAGTCCGGACAGGGTTCAGTCTGAAGCTTTCTTT. It codes for CASSPDRVQSEAFF.

A remark on this clonotype: A much larger clone differs by one base, so this may be a read error. This chain links TRBV5-6 with TRBJ1-5, with no clear D. This CDR3 has 14 amino acids. Germline CDR1 and CDR2: SGHDT and YYEEEE. CDR3 nucleotides: TGTGCCAGCAGCTTGGCCGGGGTTAATCAGCCCCAGAATTTT. Residues: CASSLAGVNQPQNF.

This clonotype has at least ten counts. The chain has TRBV10-3 and TRBJ2-7, with D maybe TRBD2 (6 bases). V was cut by 4 bases and J by 4 bases, with 14 bases left in between. This CDR3 contains 14 residues. Germline CDR1 reads ENHRY; CDR2 reads SYGVKD. CDR3: CAISGAPGEYEQYV. The CDR3 coding sequence is TGTGCCATCAGTGGGGCTCCGGGGGAGTACGAGCAGTACGTC.

Within the sample, this clonotype is medium-sized (0.01 to 0.1%). The V call is TRBV29-1, the J call TRBJ2-1, with TRBD2 identical over 14 bases. The CDR3 sequence is 17 residues long. The junction had 15 bases not matched to a gene; V was cut back by 7 bases and J by 7 bases. The germline gives CDR1 SQVTM, CDR2 ANQGSEA. This chain's CDR3 is CSAHAGTSGRRRNEQFF. As DNA, the CDR3 is TGCAGCGCCCACGCCGGGACTAGCGGGAGAAGGCGAAATGAGCAGTTCTTC.

The CDR3 bases are TGTGCCAGCTCACCACGGGACGGTGAAGCTTTCTTT. Translated, it gives CASSPRDGEAFF. This chain links TRBV18 with TRBJ1-1; TRBD1 might be the D (5 bases). The germline gives CDR1 KGHSH, CDR2 LQKENI. The germline V and J ends were trimmed by 1 base and 7 bases, with 7 bases remaining between them. The CDR3 runs to 12 residues.

CDR3 sequence: CASSAEGWPYEQYF. As DNA, the CDR3 is TGTGCCAGCAGCGCGGAGGGGTGGCCCTACGAGCAGTACTTC. V gene TRBV14 combines with J gene TRBJ2-7, with D possibly being TRBD2 (6 bases). Trimming took off 5 bases at V and 2 bases at J, with 13 bases between the two ends. CDR1 and CDR2 (germline): SGHDN, FVKESK. CDR3 length equals 14 residues.

In DNA, the CDR3 is TGTGCCAGCAGCACATGGACCCAGAGTACCGGGGAGCTGTTTTTT. Encoded protein: CASSTWTQSTGELFF. The chain has TRBV5-4 and TRBJ2-2, with D uncertain. The CDR3 length is 15 residues. Germline CDR1 and CDR2: SGHNT and YYREEE (reference sequence). V lost 4 bases to trimming and J lost 5 bases, with 15 bases between them.

This clonotype has more than one count but fewer than ten. The CDR3 DNA follows: TGTGCCAGCAGAAACCCTGCCGGCAACACTGAAGCTTTCTTT. It translates to CASRNPAGNTEAFF. The chain carries TRBV2 and TRBJ1-1, with D unresolved. The CDR3 spans 14 residues. V was trimmed by 6 bases and J by 2 bases, leaving 13 bases between them. From germline, CDR1 is SNHLY and CDR2 FYNNEI. Full variable domain (rest looked up from reference TRBV2 and TRBJ1-1): EPEVTQTPSHQVTQMGQEVILRCVPISNHLYFYWYRQILGQKVEFLVSFYNNEISEKSEIFDDQFSVERPDGSNFTLKIRSTKLEDSAMYFCASRNPAGNTEAFFGQGTRLTVV.

This clonotype was seen repeatedly, ten times or more. The genes are TRBV3-1 and TRBJ1-5, with D possibly being TRBD1 (5 bases). Germline CDR1 LGHDT, CDR2 YNNKEL (reference sequence). The V end was cut by 0 bases, the J end by 15 bases, with 15 bases between. The CDR3 is 13 residues long. The CDR3 protein is CASSQEGGTNPHF. In DNA form, the CDR3 reads TGTGCCAGCAGCCAAGAAGGAGGGACCAACCCGCATTTT.

The rearrangement uses TRBV18 and TRBJ1-3; D gene uncertain. The germline V gene encodes CDR1 KGHSH and CDR2 LQKENI. The length of the CDR3 is 17 residues. This CDR3 reads CATVQEVQSSSGNTIYF. CDR3 coding DNA: TGTGCTACTGTACAAGAGGTCCAATCCTCCTCTGGAAACACCATATATTTT.

Only a few counts were recorded for this clonotype. The chain carries TRBV20-1 and TRBJ2-1, with 11 positions matching TRBD2. The CDR3 is 11 residues long. With V trimmed by 8 bases and J by 10 bases, 4 bases remained unmatched. The germline V gene has CDR1 DFQATT and CDR2 SNEGSKA (reference sequence). The DNA for the CDR3 is TGCAGTTTCACTAGCGGGAGAGAGCAGTTCTTC. This gives the protein CSFTSGREQFF.

This clonotype was recorded a few times. J is TRBJ2-3 and V is TRBV29-1; TRBD1 agrees at 7 bases. CDR1 SQVTM and CDR2 ANQGSEA come from the germline V gene. The V segment lost 3 bases and the J segment 2 bases; nucleotides outside the gene matches: 8. The CDR3 contains 15 residues. DNA of the CDR3: TGCAGCGTTGATACCTTAGGGGGCTCCACAGATACGCAGTATTTT. It codes for CSVDTLGGSTDTQYF.

This clonotype was seen just once. The chain couples TRBV20-1 to TRBJ1-5, with D unclear. The V gene's germline CDR1 is DFQATT and CDR2 SNEGSKA (reference sequence). The length of the CDR3 is 11 residues. V lost 5 bases, J lost 9 bases, and 11 bases lay in between. The CDR3 DNA reads as TGCAGTGCTCCCGGTTTCGGGCCCCAGCATTTT. Translating gives CSAPGFGPQHF.